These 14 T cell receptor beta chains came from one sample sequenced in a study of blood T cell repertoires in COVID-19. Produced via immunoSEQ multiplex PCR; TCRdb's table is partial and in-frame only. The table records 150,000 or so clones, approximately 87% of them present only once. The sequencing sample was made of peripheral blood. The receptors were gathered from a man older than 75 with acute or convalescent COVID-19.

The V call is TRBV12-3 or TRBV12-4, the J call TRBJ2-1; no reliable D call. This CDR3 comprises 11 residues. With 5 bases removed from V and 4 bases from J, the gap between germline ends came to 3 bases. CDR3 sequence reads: CASSQYNEQFF. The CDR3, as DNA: TGTGCCAGCAGTCAGTACAATGAGCAGTTCTTC.

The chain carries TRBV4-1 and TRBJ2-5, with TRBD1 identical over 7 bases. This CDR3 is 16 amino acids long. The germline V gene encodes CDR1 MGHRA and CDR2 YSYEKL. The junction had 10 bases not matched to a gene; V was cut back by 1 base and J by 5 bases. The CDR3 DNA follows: TGCGCCAGCAGCCAAGCCCGGACAGGAGGATCGGAGACCCAGTACTTC. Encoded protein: CASSQARTGGSETQYF.

The CDR3 sequence is CASSLNSGAWDTGELFF. The CDR3 nucleotides read TGTGCCAGCAGCCTAAACTCAGGGGCTTGGGACACCGGGGAGCTGTTTTTT. V usage is TRBV9 and J usage is TRBJ2-2; tentative D call: TRBD1 (6 bases). This CDR3 has 17 amino acids. Per the germline V gene, CDR1 is SGDLS and CDR2 is YYNGEE. V was shortened by 4 bases and J by 3 bases, with 19 bases between the two germline ends.

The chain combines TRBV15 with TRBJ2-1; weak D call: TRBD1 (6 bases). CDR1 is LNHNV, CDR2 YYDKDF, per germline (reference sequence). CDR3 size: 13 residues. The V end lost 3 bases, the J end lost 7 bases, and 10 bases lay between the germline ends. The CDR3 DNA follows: TGTGCCACCAGCAGCCTTACAGGGAATGAGCAGTTCTTC. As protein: CATSSLTGNEQFF.

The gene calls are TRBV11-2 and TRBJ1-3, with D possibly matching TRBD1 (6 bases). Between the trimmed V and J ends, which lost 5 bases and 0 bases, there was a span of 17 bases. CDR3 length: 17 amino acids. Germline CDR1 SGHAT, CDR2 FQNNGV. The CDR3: CASSRIPDSFSGNTIYF. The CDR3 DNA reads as TGTGCCAGCAGCCGAATCCCGGACAGCTTCTCTGGAAACACCATATATTTT.

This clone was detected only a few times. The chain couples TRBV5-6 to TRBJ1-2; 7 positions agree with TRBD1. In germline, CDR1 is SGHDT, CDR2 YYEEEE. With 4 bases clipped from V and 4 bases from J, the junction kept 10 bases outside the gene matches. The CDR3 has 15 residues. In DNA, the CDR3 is TGTGCCAGCAGCCACATGACAGGGTTGGCCTATGGCTACACCTTC. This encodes CASSHMTGLAYGYTF.

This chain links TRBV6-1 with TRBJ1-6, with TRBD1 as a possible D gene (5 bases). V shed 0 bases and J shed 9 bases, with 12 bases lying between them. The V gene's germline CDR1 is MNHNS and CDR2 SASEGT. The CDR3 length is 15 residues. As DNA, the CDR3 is TGTGCCAGCAGTGAAGCGTGGACAAAAAGTTCACCCCTCCACTTT. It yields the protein CASSEAWTKSSPLHF.

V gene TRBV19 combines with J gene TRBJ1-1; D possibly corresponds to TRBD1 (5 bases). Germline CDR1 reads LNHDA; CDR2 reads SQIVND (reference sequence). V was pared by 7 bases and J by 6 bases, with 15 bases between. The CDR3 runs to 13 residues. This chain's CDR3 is CASTVRGRAEAFF. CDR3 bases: TGTGCCAGTACCGTGCGGGGGAGGGCTGAAGCTTTCTTT. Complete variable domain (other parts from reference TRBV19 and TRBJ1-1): DGGITQSPKYLFRKEGQNVTLSCEQNLNHDAMYWYRQDPGQGLRLIYYSQIVNDFQKGDIAEGYSVSREKKESFPLTVTSAQKNPTAFYLCASTVRGRAEAFFGQGTRLTVV.

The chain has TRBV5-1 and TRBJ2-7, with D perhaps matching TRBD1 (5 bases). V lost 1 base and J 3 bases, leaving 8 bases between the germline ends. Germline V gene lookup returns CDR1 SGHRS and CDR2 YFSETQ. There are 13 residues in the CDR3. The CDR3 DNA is TGCGCCAGCAGCTTGTTCCAGGGCTACGAGCAGTACTTC. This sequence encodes CASSLFQGYEQYF.

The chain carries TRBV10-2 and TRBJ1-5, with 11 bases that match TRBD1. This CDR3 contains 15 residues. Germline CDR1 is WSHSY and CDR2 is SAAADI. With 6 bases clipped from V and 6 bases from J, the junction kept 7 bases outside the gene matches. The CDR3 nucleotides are TGCGCCAGCAGATCTGGACAGGGGGCCTTTCAGCCCCAGCATTTT. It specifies CASRSGQGAFQPQHF.

This CDR3 reads CASSFGQGSTYEQYF. The CDR3 region has the DNA TGTGCCAGCAGCTTTGGACAGGGATCGACCTACGAGCAGTACTTC. This rearrangement joins TRBV7-2 to TRBJ2-7; 8 bases agree with TRBD1. This CDR3 region has 15 residues. With 3 bases clipped from V and 2 bases from J, the junction kept 6 bases outside the gene matches. Germline lookup yields CDR1 SGHTA and CDR2 FQGNSA.

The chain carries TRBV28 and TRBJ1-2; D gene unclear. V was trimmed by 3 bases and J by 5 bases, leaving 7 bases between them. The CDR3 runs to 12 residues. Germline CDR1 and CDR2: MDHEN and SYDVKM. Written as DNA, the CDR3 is TGTGCCAGCAGTTTCCAGTCATATGGCTACACCTTC. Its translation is CASSFQSYGYTF.

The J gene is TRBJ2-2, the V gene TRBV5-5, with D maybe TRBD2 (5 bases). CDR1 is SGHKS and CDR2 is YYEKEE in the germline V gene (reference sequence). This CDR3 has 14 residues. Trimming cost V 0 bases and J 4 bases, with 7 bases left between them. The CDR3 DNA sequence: TGTGCCAGCAGCTTGGCGGGGATCACCGGGGAGCTGTTTTTT. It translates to CASSLAGITGELFF.

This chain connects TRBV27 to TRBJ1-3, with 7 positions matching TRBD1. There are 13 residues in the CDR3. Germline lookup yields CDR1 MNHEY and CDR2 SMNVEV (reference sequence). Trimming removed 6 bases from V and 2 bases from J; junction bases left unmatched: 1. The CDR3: CASRTGTGNTIYF. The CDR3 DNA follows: TGTGCCAGCAGGACAGGGACTGGAAACACCATATATTTT.